One T cell receptor beta chain is described in this entry. Antigen unknown. These data belong to a study of early T cells in non-severe SARS-CoV-2 infection. Study summary: Alpha and beta chains were unpaired, from unsorted whole-blood bulk RNA. Broader study findings: Reliance on VDJdb matching favored anti-spike CD8 responses; private and CD4 specificities were missed.

Individual cDNA molecules each received unique molecular identifiers attached to them. Using its own MiXCR run on the 5' RACE reads, TCRdb lists one record per CDR3 protein. The repertoire holds around 68,000 distinct CDR3 sequences, around an eighth seen once, with over 1.1% in the top ten. Germline lookup yields CDR1 KGHSH and CDR2 LQKENI. V lost 6 bases and J lost 7; bases outside the gene matches: 10. This CDR3 is built from 15 residues. The rearrangement links TRBV18 to TRBJ1-5; 9 bases align to TRBD1. This receptor was identified in an adult who was a healthcare worker with PCR-confirmed SARS-CoV-2 infection or an uninfected control (not recorded which). The material sequenced was whole blood, taken at baseline. CDR3 loop: CASSPIGTGQQPQHF. The CDR3 DNA reads as TGTGCCAGCTCCCCGATAGGGACAGGGCAACAGCCCCAGCATTTT.